This T cell receptor beta chain was identified during a study of naive and memory T cell subsets. Notes on the study in general: Gini index rose across naive, CM, EM and EMRA in CD4 and CD8.

Per germline, CDR1 LNHDA and CDR2 SQIVND (reference sequence). Trimming stripped 8 bases from V and 6 bases from J, with 13 bases between. CDR3 length: 12 amino acids. This clonotype turned up a few times. Its antigen remains unknown. Two oligonucleotides, mixed equimolar, formed the beta constant-region primer covering TRBC1 and TRBC2. From the UMI-ligation and nested PCR reads, TCRdb called clonotypes with MiXCR, one entry per CDR3 protein. The table shows tens of thousands of distinct CDR3 sequences, with more than 6.5% occurring only once. Sequencing was carried out using central memory CD4+ T cells from blood. This sequence originates from a human donor in good health. J is TRBJ1-2 and V is TRBV19; D is possibly TRBD1 (6 bases). The CDR3 region is CASYGTLDGYTF. DNA for the CDR3: TGTGCCAGTTACGGGACACTCGATGGCTACACCTTC.